This TCR beta chain was identified in a study of cytomegalovirus exposure and HLA in healthy donors. The PCR contained 60 Vbeta and 13 Jbeta primers. Assay: immunoSEQ multiplex PCR; the TCRdb copy retains only in-frame clones and omits some. The sample records around 150,000 clones, 65% to 90% being singletons. This clonotype originated in a human donor in good health. The source material was PBMCs.

The DNA for the CDR3 is TGTGCCAGCAGTGAAGCTCGTGGGGGGAGCTCTAATTCACCCCTCCACTTT. This gives the protein CASSEARGGSSNSPLHF. This rearrangement joins TRBV6-1 to TRBJ1-6; TRBD1 might be the D (5 bases). Germline V CDR1 and CDR2: MNHNS, SASEGT. This CDR3 region has 17 residues. Trimming stripped 0 bases from V and 6 bases from J, with 15 bases between.